Listed below are T cell receptor beta chains from one sample, sequenced in a study of OX40 agonist ivuxolimab in advanced cancers. Assay: immunoSEQ multiplex PCR; the TCRdb copy retains only in-frame clones and omits some. The sample consists of more than 100,000 clones, around nine tenths of them appearing once. The sequencing here drew on CD4+ or CD8+ T cells sorted from blood, taken in a trial of the OX40 agonist ivuxolimab. Receptors originate from an adult with an advanced solid tumor such as melanoma, head and neck, liver or kidney cancer. The CDR3 runs from the conserved cysteine through the conserved F or W. D genes are given only for firm matches. The listing skips clone size in some rows; elsewhere it reads once, few, many or a size class.

j_gene | d_gene | v_gene | abundance | CDR3nt | CDR3aa
TRBJ2-3 | NA | TRBV4-2 | NA | TGTGCCAGCAGCCAACCCTCAGGACTTAGCACAGATACGCAGTATTTT | CASSQPSGLSTDTQYF
TRBJ1-1 | NA | TRBV7-9 | NA | TGTGCCAGCAGCTTAGGGGGTGGCAGGAACACTGAAGCTTTCTTT | CASSLGGGRNTEAFF
TRBJ1-4 | NA | TRBV5-6 | NA | TGTGCCAGCAGCTTGGTCTCCGGCAGGATTAATGAAAAACTGTTTTTT | CASSLVSGRINEKLFF
TRBJ1-1 | NA | TRBV9 | NA | TGTGCCAGCAGCACCGCAGGCAACACTGAAGCTTTCTTT | CASSTAGNTEAFF
TRBJ1-6 | TRBD1 | TRBV27 | once | TGTGCCAGCAGTATCCGACAGGGAGGCAATTCACCCCTCCACTTT | CASSIRQGGNSPLHF
TRBJ1-2 | NA | TRBV7-9 | few | TGTGCCAGCAGCTTACTCGGCAGGGTCTATGGCTACACCTTC | CASSLLGRVYGYTF
TRBJ1-1 | NA | TRBV29-1 | NA | TGCAGCGTTGAGAAGGGAATGAACACTGAAGCTTTCTTT | CSVEKGMNTEAFF
TRBJ1-2 | NA | TRBV5-6 | NA | TGTGCCAGCAGCGGGAGGACACTAAACTATGGCTACACCTTC | CASSGRTLNYGYTF
TRBJ2-1 | TRBD2 | TRBV30 | NA | TGTGCCTGGAGTTACCCCCCGACTAGCGGGAGATACAATGAGCAGTTCTTC | CAWSYPPTSGRYNEQFF
TRBJ2-5 | NA | TRBV19 | NA | TGTGCCAGCGCTTCGGGGGGCCCGCCCCAGGAGACCCAGTACTTC | CASASGGPPQETQYF
TRBJ2-5 | NA | TRBV7-9 | NA | TGTGCCAGCAGCTTAGAGGACCAGTACTTC | CASSLEDQYF
TRBJ1-5 | NA | TRBV7-9 | few | TGTGCCAGCAGCCCCGACGGGAATCAGCCCCAGCATTTT | CASSPDGNQPQHF
TRBJ1-4 | NA | TRBV2 | NA | TGTGCCAGCAGGACCGGGACCGGTGAAAAACTGTTTTTT | CASRTGTGEKLFF
TRBJ2-1 | NA | TRBV7-2 | NA | TGTGCCAGCAGCTCCTTGGGGGATTCCTACAATGAGCAGTTCTTC | CASSSLGDSYNEQFF
TRBJ1-1 | NA | TRBV28 | NA | TGTGCCAGCAGAGCCCCGAACACTGAAGCTTTCTTT | CASRAPNTEAFF